This TCR beta chain was found in a study of T cell responses to AZD1222 COVID-19 vaccine. Germline loops: CDR1 DFQATT, CDR2 SNEGSKA (reference sequence). V shed 6 bases and J shed 3 bases, with 8 bases lying between them. The CDR3 has 11 residues. Comments on this clone: Its specificity is unknown.

Study-level findings and limits: Only a handful of AZD1222 recipients were seropositive at baseline.

This table comes from immunoSEQ multiplex PCR, and its TCRdb copy is limited to in-frame clones, with some not included. The data hold over 85,000 clones, with about 94% observed a single time. V is TRBV20-1 and J is TRBJ1-2; D uncertain. Sequenced material: peripheral blood, taken 28 days after the second AZD1222 dose. This TCR was sampled from an adult who received the AZD1222 COVID-19 vaccine. The CDR3 coding sequence is TGCAGTGCGCCCTACGACTATGGCTACACCTTC. Translated, it gives CSAPYDYGYTF.